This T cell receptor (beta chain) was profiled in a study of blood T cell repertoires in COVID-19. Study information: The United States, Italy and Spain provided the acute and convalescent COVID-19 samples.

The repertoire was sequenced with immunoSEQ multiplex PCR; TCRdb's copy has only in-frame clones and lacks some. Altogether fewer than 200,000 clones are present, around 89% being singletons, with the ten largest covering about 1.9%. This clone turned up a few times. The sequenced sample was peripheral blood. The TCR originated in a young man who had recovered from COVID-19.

CDR3 sequence (DNA): TGTGCCAGCAGCTCCAACGGCTATGGCTACACCTTC. Its protein is CASSSNGYGYTF. V usage is TRBV6-2 or TRBV6-3 and J usage is TRBJ1-2; D call uncertain. With 6 bases removed from V and 4 bases from J, the gap between germline ends came to 9 bases. The CDR3 runs 12 residues. The germline V gene has CDR1 MNHEY and CDR2 SVGEGT.